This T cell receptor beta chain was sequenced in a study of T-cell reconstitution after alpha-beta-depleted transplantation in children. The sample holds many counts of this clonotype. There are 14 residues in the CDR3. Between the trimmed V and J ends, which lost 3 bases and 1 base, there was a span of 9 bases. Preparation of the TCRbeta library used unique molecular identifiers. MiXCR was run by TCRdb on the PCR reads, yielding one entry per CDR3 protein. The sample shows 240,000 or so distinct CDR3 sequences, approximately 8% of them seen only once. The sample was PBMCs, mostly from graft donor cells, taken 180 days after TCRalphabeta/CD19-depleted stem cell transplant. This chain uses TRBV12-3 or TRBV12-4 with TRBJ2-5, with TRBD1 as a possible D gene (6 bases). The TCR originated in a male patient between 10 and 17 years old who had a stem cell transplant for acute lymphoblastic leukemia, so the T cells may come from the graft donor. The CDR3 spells CASSFLQGQETQYF. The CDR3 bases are TGTGCCAGCAGTTTCTTACAGGGCCAAGAGACCCAGTACTTC.